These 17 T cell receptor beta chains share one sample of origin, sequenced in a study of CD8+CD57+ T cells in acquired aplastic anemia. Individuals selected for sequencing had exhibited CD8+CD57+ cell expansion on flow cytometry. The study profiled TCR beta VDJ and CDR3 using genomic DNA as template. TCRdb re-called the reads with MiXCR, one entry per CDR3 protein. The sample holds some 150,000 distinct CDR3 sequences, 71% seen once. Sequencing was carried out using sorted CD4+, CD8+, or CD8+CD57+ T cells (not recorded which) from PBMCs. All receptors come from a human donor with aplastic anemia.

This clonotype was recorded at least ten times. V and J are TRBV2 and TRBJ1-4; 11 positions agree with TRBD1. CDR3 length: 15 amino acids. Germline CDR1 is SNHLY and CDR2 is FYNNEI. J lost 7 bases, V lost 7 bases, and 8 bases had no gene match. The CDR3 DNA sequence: TGTGCCAGCATCCTGGACAGGGGGCCTGCTGAAAAACTGTTTTTT. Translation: CASILDRGPAEKLFF. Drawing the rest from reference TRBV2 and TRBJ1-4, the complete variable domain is EPEVTQTPSHQVTQMGQEVILRCVPISNHLYFYWYRQILGQKVEFLVSFYNNEISEKSEIFDDQFSVERPDGSNFTLKIRSTKLEDSAMYFCASILDRGPAEKLFFGSGTQLSVL.

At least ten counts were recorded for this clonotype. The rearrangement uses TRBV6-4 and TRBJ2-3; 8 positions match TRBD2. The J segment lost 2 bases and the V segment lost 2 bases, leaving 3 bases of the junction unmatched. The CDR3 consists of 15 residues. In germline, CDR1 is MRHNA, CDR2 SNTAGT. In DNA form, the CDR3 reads TGTGCCAGCAGTGACCGAGCGGGGGTCACAGATACGCAGTATTTT. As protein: CASSDRAGVTDTQYF.

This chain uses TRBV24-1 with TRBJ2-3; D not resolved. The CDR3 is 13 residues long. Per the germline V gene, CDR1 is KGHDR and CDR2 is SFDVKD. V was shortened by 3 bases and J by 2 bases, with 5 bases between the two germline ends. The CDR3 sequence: CATSDAVTDTQYF. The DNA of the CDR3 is TGTGCCACCAGTGATGCCGTCACAGATACGCAGTATTTT.

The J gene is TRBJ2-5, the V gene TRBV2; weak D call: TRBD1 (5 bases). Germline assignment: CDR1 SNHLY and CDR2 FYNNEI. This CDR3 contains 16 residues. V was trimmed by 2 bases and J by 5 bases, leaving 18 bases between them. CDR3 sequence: CASSEFGARVGETQYF. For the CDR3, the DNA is TGTGCCAGCAGTGAATTTGGGGCCAGGGTGGGGGAGACCCAGTACTTC.

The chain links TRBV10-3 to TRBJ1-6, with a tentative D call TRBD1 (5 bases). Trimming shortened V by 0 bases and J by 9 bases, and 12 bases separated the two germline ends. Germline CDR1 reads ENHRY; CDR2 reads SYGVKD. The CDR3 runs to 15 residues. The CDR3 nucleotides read TGTGCCATCAGTGAGTCGACTCGGGGACCTTCACCCCTCCACTTT. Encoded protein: CAISESTRGPSPLHF.

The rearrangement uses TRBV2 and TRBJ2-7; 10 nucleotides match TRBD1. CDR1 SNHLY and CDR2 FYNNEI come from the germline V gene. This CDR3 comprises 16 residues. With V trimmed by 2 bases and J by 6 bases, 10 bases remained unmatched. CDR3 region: CASSEKGGQGVCEQYF. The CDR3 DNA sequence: TGTGCCAGCAGTGAAAAAGGCGGACAGGGGGTCTGCGAGCAGTACTTC.

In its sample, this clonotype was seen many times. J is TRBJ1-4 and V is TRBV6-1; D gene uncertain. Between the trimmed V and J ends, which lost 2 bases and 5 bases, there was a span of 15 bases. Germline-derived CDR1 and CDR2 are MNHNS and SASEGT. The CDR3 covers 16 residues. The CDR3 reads CASSEYGGQGNEKLFF. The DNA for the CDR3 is TGTGCCAGCAGTGAATATGGAGGGCAAGGGAATGAAAAACTGTTTTTT.

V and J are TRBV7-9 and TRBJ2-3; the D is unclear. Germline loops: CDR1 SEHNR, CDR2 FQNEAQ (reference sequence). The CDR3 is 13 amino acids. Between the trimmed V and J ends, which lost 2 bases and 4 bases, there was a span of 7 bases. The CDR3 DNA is TGTGCCAGCAGCTTACGTAGGTCAGATACGCAGTATTTT. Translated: CASSLRRSDTQYF.

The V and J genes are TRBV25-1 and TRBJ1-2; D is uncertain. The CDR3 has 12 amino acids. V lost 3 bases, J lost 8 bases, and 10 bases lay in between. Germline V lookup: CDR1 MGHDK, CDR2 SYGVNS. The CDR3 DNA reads TGTGCCAGCAGTGACGGGCCGACGGGCTACACCTTC. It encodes CASSDGPTGYTF.

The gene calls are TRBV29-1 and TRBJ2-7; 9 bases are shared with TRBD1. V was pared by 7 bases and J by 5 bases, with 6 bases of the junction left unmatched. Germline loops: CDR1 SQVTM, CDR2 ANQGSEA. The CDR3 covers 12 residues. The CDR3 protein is CSGWTGEDEQYF. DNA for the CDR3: TGCAGCGGATGGACAGGGGAGGACGAGCAGTACTTC.

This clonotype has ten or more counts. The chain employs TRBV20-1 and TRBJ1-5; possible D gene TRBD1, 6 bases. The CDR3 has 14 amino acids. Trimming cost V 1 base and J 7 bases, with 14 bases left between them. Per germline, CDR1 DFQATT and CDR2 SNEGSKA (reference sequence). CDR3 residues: CSARVPETGQPQHF. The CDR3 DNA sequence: TGCAGTGCTAGAGTTCCTGAAACAGGGCAGCCCCAGCATTTT.

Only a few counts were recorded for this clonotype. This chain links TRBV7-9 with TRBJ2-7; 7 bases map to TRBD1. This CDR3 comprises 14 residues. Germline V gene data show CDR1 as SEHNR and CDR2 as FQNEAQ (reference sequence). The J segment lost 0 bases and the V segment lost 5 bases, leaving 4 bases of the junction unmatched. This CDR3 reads CASSGGQISYEQYF. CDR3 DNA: TGTGCCAGCAGCGGGGGACAGATCTCCTACGAGCAGTACTTC.

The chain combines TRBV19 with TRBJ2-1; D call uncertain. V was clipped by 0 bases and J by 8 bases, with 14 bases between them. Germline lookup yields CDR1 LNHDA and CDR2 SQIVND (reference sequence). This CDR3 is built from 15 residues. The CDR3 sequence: CASSIDGAVSYEQFF. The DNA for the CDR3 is TGTGCCAGTAGTATAGATGGTGCAGTTTCGTATGAGCAGTTCTTC.

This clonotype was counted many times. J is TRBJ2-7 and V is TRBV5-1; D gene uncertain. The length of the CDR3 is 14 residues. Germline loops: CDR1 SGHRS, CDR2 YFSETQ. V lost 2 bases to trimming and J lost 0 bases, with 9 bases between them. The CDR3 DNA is TGCGCCAGCAGCTTTCTATCACTCTCCTACGAGCAGTACTTC. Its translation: CASSFLSLSYEQYF.

CDR3 DNA: TGCAGCGGGGGGACTAGCGGGGTGTTGGATGAGCAGTTCTTC. Residues: CSGGTSGVLDEQFF. This chain connects TRBV29-1 to TRBJ2-1; 13 bases line up with TRBD2. The trim removed 7 bases at V and 8 bases at J, leaving 8 bases unmatched. CDR3 length: 14 amino acids. Germline V lookup: CDR1 SQVTM, CDR2 ANQGSEA.

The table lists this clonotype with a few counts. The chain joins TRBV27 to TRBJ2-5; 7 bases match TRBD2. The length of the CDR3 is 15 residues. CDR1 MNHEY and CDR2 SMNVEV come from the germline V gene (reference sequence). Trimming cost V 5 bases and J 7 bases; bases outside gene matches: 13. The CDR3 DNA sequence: TGTGCCAGCAGTCCCTGGGCAGCCTCGGGAGGGACCCAGTACTTC. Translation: CASSPWAASGGTQYF.

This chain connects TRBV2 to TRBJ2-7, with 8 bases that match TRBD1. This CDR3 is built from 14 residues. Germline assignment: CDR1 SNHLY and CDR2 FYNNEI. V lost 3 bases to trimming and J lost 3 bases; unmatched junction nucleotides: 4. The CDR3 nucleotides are TGTGCCAGCAGTGAGCATGGACAGGGCTACGAGCAGTACTTC. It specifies CASSEHGQGYEQYF.